Each of the 14 T cell receptor beta chains below was sequenced from the same sample in a study of blood T cell repertoires in COVID-19. Profiling relied on immunoSEQ multiplex PCR, and the TCRdb table lists in-frame clones only, not all of them. The sample has 250,000 to 400,000 clones; 85% to 90% are singletons. Sequencing was performed on peripheral blood. The origin of the receptors is a woman aged 25 to 39 with COVID-19, enrolled during active disease.

The gene calls are TRBV12-3 or TRBV12-4 and TRBJ1-2, with no clear D. Trimming pared 2 bases from V and 3 bases from J, leaving 7 bases between. The CDR3 is 13 amino acids. The CDR3 sequence is CASSLREDYGYTF. CDR3 nucleotide sequence: TGTGCCAGCAGTTTAAGGGAGGACTATGGCTACACCTTC.

The DNA for the CDR3 is TGTGCCAGCAGTGACCGGGGGGTTGGCGGGAACCATGAGCAGTTCTTC. It specifies CASSDRGVGGNHEQFF. This chain connects TRBV6-1 to TRBJ2-1; 7 bases are a match to TRBD2. The J segment lost 8 bases and the V segment lost 3 bases, leaving 13 bases of the junction unmatched. The CDR3 spans 16 residues. CDR1 and CDR2 (germline): MNHNS, SASEGT.

The chain recombines TRBV27 with TRBJ1-1; the match to TRBD1 covers 8 bases. CDR1 MNHEY and CDR2 SMNVEV come from the germline V gene (reference sequence). V shed 5 bases and J 3 bases; nucleotides not matched to a gene: 5. CDR3 length equals 14 residues. The CDR3 loop reads CASSTRGLDTEAFF. The DNA of the CDR3 is TGTGCCAGCAGTACCAGGGGGCTAGACACTGAAGCTTTCTTT.

V and J are TRBV3-1 (or the pseudogene TRBV3-2) and TRBJ1-5; D gene ambiguous. There are 14 residues in the CDR3. V was pared by 4 bases and J by 3 bases, with 10 bases between. Germline loops: CDR1 LGHDT, CDR2 YNNKEL (reference sequence). The CDR3 sequence: CASSLRLNNQPQHF. CDR3 in DNA: TGTGCCAGCAGCCTCCGACTGAACAATCAGCCCCAGCATTTT.

The CDR3 nucleotides read TGCGCCAGCAGCTTGGGACTAGCGGGTGAGCAGTTCTTC. This gives the protein CASSLGLAGEQFF. This sequence joins TRBV5-1 and TRBJ2-1; 10 bases are shared with TRBD2. Germline V gene lookup returns CDR1 SGHRS and CDR2 YFSETQ. V gave up 0 bases and J gave up 9 bases; unmatched junction bases: 0. The CDR3 has 13 residues.

This chain joins TRBV19 and TRBJ1-4; D is possibly TRBD1 (6 bases). The CDR3 runs to 14 residues. Germline CDR1 and CDR2: LNHDA and SQIVND (reference sequence). The V end lost 7 bases, the J end lost 3 bases, and 12 bases lay between the germline ends. This chain's CDR3 is CASTPGQSNEKLFF. In DNA form, the CDR3 reads TGTGCCAGTACGCCGGGACAATCTAATGAAAAACTGTTTTTT.

V and J are TRBV24-1 and TRBJ2-1; D may be TRBD2 (6 bases). CDR3 length equals 15 residues. The V gene's germline CDR1 is KGHDR and CDR2 SFDVKD. V lost 5 bases and J lost 4, with 14 bases in between. Here the CDR3 reads CATSGGESPYNEQFF. DNA of the CDR3: TGTGCCACCAGTGGGGGGGAGAGCCCTTACAATGAGCAGTTCTTC.

The J gene is TRBJ1-2, the V gene TRBV4-1, with D possibly matching TRBD1 (6 bases). V lost 0 bases and J lost 0, with 17 bases in between. CDR1 is MGHRA and CDR2 is YSYEKL in the germline V gene. This CDR3 has 18 residues. The DNA of the CDR3 is TGCGCCAGCAGCCAAGAGCAGGGGTCCTCTCGTCCTAACTATGGCTACACCTTC. Encoded protein: CASSQEQGSSRPNYGYTF.

This clone came up once. CDR3 residues: CASSKVEGGQETQYF. The CDR3 DNA sequence: TGTGCCAGCAGCAAAGTCGAGGGAGGGCAAGAGACCCAGTACTTC. V is TRBV21-1 and J is TRBJ2-5; the table's D call TRBD2 went unverified against the DNA. TRBV21-1 is a pseudogene locus. The CDR3 has 15 amino acids.

The chain combines TRBV5-1 with TRBJ1-1; 8 nucleotides agree with TRBD1. CDR1 is SGHRS and CDR2 is YFSETQ in the germline V gene. J was trimmed by 1 base and V by 4 bases; bases with no gene match: 6. This CDR3 is built from 15 residues. In DNA, the CDR3 is TGCGCCAGCAGCGTACAGGGGGTGAAGAACACTGAAGCTTTCTTT. This codes for CASSVQGVKNTEAFF.

The CDR3 DNA reads as TGTGCCAGCAGATTCGGGACTAGCGGTTCCTACGAGCAGTACTTC. Protein: CASRFGTSGSYEQYF. V usage is TRBV27 and J usage is TRBJ2-7; TRBD2 agrees at 11 bases. The CDR3 loop spans 15 amino acids. With 6 bases clipped from V and 1 base from J, the junction kept 5 bases outside the gene matches. Germline V gene sequence: CDR1 MNHEY, CDR2 SMNVEV (reference sequence).

The rearrangement uses TRBV9 and TRBJ1-4; D unresolved. V gave up 3 bases and J gave up 7 bases, with 13 bases separating them. Germline V CDR1 and CDR2: SGDLS, YYNGEE. The CDR3 covers 14 residues. In DNA, the CDR3 is TGTGCCAGCAGCGAAGGGAGGGAGGGTGAAAAACTGTTTTTT. Encoded protein: CASSEGREGEKLFF.

V and J are TRBV12-3 or TRBV12-4 and TRBJ1-1; no clear D gene. There are 11 residues in the CDR3. Trimming took off 5 bases at V and 7 bases at J, with 8 bases between the two ends. The CDR3 nucleotides are TGTGCCAGCAGTCTTGGACTTGAAGCTTTCTTT. Translating gives CASSLGLEAFF.

The V gene is TRBV18, the J gene TRBJ1-5; TRBD1 agrees at 11 bases. Germline V gene lookup returns CDR1 KGHSH and CDR2 LQKENI. The ends lost 3 bases at V and 2 bases at J; junction bases unmatched: 6. The CDR3 loop spans 17 amino acids. CDR3 bases: TGTGCCAGCTCACCCGGACAGGGGGCTCAGGGCAATCAGCCCCAGCATTTT. Its translation is CASSPGQGAQGNQPQHF.